This entry describes one T cell receptor (beta chain). What it recognizes is unknown. Germline assignment: CDR1 SGHRS and CDR2 YFSETQ. This CDR3 has 15 amino acids. V gave up 1 base and J gave up 7 bases, with 14 bases separating them. This specimen comes from a study of radiotherapy plus CTLA-4 blockade in lung cancer. Study context: Objective responses emerged in about 20% of patients, and around 30% attained disease control. Study findings and constraints: Tumor-origin TCR clones grew in blood after radiotherapy plus ipilimumab. Early shifts in blood T cell clones, with interferon-beta, reportedly predicted response best.

Some clones are missing from TCRdb's copy, which holds only in-frame ones; the method was immunoSEQ multiplex PCR. This table has about 36,000 clones, over 55% appearing once. This receptor was taken from a human donor with non-small cell lung cancer who had stable disease on radiotherapy plus ipilimumab. This chain joins TRBV5-1 and TRBJ1-4; no clear D gene. This specimen was peripheral blood, taken from a patient treated with radiotherapy plus ipilimumab. CDR3 loop: CASSLLDPAGEKLFF. DNA of the CDR3: TGCGCCAGCAGCTTGTTGGACCCGGCGGGTGAAAAACTGTTTTTT.